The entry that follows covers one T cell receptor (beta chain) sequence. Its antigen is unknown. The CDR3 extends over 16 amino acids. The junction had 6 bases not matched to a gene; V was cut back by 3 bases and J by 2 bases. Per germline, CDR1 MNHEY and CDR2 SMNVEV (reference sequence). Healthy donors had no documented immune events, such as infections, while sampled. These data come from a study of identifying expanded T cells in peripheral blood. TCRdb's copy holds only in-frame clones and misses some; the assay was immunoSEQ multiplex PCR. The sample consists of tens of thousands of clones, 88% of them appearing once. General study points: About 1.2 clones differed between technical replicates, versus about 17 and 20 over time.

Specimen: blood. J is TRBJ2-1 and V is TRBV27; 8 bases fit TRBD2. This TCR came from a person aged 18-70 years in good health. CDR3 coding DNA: TGTGCCAGCAGTTTCGGGGGGGCCCCTACCTACAATGAGCAGTTCTTC. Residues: CASSFGGAPTYNEQFF.